This T cell receptor (beta chain) was recovered during a study of shared clonotypes between healthy human individuals. The CDR3 extends over 14 amino acids. The V gene's germline CDR1 is LNHDA and CDR2 SQIVND (reference sequence). Trimming removed 5 bases at V and 7 bases at J, with 17 bases between. Profiling relied on immunoSEQ multiplex PCR, and the TCRdb table lists in-frame clones only, not all of them. The repertoire has about 960,000 clones, around 80% of them found once; the top ten carry approximately 1.5%. The V call is TRBV19, the J call TRBJ2-5, with D maybe TRBD2 (7 bases). The sequenced sample consisted of memory CD4+ T cells sorted from blood. Subset noted: CD45RA-negative fraction. The source of this sequence is a young man in good health. CDR3 sequence reads: CASSAGVEGGTQYF. The DNA of the CDR3 is TGTGCCAGTAGTGCGGGAGTTGAGGGGGGGACCCAGTACTTC.